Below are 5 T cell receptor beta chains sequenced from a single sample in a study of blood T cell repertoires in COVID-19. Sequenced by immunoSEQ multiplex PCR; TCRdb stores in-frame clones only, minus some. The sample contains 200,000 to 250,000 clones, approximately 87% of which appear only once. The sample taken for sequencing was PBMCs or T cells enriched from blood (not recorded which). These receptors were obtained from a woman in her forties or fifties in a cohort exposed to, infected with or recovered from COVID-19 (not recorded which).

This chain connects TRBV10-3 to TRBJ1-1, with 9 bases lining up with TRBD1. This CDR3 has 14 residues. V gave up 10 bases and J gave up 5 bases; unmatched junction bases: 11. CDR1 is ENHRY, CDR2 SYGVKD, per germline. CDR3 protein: CATTGGAVGTEAFF. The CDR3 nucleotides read TGTGCCACTACAGGGGGCGCGGTAGGTACTGAAGCTTTCTTT.

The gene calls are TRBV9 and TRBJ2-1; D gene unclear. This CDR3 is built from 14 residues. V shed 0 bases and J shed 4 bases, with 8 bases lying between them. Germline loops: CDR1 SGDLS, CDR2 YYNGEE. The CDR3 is CASSVAIKYNEQFF. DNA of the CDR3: TGTGCCAGCAGCGTAGCTATTAAGTACAATGAGCAGTTCTTC.

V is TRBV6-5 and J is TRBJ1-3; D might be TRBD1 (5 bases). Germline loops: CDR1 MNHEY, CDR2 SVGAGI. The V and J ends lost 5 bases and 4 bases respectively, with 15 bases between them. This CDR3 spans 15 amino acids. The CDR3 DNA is TGTGCCAGCAGTCCCCGGGGGGGGGACGGAAACACCATATATTTT. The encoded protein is CASSPRGGDGNTIYF.

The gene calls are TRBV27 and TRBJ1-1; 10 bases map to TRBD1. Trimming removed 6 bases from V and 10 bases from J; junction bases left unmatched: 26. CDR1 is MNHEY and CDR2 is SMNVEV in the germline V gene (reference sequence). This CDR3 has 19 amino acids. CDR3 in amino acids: CASRQFFRGTGDLIVRAFF. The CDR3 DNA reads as TGTGCCAGCAGACAGTTCTTTCGCGGGACAGGGGACTTAATAGTAAGAGCTTTCTTT.

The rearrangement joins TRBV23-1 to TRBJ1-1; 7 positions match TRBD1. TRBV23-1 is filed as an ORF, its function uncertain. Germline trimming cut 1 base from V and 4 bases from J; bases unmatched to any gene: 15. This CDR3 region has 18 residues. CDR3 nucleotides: TGCGCCAGCAGTCAATTCCTAAACAGGGGCGGCGGTAGCACTGAAGCTTTCTTT. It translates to CASSQFLNRGGGSTEAFF.